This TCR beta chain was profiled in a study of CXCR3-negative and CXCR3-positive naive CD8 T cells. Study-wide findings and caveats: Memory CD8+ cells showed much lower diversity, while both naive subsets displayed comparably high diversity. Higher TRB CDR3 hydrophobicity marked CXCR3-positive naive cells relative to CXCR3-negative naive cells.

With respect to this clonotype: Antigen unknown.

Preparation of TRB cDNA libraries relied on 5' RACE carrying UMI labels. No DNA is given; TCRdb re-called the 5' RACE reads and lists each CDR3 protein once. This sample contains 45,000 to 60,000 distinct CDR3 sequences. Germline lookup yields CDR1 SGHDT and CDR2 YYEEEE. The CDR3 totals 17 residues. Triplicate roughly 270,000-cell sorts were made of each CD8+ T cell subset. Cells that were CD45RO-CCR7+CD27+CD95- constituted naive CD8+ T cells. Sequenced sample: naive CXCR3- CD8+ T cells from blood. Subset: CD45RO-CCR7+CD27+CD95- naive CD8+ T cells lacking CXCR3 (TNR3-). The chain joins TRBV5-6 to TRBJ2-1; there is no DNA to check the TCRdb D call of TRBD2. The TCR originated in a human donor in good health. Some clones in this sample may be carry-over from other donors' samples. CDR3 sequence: CASSLVPSGGAADEQFF.